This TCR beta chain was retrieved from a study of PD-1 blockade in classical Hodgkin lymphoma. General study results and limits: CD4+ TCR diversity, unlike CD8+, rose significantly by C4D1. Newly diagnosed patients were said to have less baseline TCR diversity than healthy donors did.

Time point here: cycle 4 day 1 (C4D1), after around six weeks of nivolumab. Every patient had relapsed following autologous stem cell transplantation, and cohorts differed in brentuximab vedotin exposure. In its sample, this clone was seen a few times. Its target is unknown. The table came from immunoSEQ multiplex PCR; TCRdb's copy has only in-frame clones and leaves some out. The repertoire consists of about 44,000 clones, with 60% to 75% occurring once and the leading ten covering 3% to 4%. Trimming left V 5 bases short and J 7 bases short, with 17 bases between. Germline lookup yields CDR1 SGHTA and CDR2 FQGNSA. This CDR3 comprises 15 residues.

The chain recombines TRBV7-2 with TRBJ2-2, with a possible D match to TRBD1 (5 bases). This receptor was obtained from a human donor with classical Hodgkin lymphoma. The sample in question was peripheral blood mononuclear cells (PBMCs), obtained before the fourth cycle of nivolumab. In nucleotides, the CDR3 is TGTGCCAGCAGCCCCACTCTCCAGGGAATCGGGGAGCTGTTTTTT. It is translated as CASSPTLQGIGELFF.